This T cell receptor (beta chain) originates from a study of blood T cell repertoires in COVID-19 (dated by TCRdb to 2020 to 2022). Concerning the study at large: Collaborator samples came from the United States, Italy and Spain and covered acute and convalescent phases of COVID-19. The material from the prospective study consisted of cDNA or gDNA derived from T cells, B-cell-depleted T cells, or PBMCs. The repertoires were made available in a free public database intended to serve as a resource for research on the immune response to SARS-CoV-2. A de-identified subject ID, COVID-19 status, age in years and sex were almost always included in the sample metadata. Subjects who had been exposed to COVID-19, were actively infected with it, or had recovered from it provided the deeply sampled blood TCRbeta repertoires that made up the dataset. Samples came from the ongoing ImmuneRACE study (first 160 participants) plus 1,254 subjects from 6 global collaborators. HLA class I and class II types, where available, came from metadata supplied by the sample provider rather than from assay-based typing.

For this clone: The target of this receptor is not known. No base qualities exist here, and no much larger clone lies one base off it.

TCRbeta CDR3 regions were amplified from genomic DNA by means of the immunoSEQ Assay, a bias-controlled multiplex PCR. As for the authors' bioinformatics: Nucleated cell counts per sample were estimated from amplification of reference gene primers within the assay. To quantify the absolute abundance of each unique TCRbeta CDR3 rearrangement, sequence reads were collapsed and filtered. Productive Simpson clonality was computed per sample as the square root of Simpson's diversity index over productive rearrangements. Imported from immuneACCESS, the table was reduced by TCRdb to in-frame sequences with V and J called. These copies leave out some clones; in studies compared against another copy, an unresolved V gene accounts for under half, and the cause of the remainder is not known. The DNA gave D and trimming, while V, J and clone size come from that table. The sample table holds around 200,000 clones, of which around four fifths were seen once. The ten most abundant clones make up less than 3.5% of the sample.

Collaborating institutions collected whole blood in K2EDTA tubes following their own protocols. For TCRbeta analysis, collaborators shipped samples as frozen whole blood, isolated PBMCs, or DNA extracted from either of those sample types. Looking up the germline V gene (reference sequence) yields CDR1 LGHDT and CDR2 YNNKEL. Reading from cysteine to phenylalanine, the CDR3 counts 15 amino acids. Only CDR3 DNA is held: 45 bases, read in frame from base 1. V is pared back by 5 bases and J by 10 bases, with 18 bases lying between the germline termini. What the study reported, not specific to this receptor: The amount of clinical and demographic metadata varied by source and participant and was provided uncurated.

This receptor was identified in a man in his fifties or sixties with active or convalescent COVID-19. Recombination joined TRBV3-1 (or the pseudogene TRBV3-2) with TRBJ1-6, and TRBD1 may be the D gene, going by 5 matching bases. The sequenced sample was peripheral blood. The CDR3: CASSYRTKSNSPLHF. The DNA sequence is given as TGTGCCAGCAGCTACAGGACGAAAAGCAACTCACCCCTCCACTTT.